The rows below give T cell receptor beta chains drawn from one sample of a study of breast tumors, draining lymph nodes, adjacent tissues. Each CDR3 protein is one row after TCRdb ran MiXCR on the multiplex PCR reads. The sample records about 170,000 distinct CDR3 sequences, 33% being singletons. Sequenced material: axillary lymph node tissue. All receptors come from a female donor with breast cancer. Some clones in this sample may be carry-over from other donors' samples. The CDR3 runs from the conserved cysteine through the conserved F or W. Fields, in order: D gene, J gene, V gene, clone size, CDR3 DNA, CDR3 protein. A D gene is named only where the DNA matches it firmly. Size is stated for part of the rows, as once, few or many counts, or as a class when the clone is expanded.

d_gene: TRBD2
j_gene: TRBJ2-1
v_gene: TRBV20-1
abundance: NA
CDR3nt: TGCAGTGCTAGAGACCCTAGCGGGAGGGCCTACAATGAGCAGTTCTTC
CDR3aa: CSARDPSGRAYNEQFF

d_gene: NA
j_gene: TRBJ2-1
v_gene: TRBV4-3
abundance: many
CDR3nt: TGCGCCAGCAGCCCTGGGACTTCCTACAATGAGCAGTTCTTC
CDR3aa: CASSPGTSYNEQFF

d_gene: NA
j_gene: TRBJ2-7
v_gene: TRBV7-3
abundance: NA
CDR3nt: TGTGCCAGCACCCCAGGCCACAAACGGGGGTACGAGCAGTACTTC
CDR3aa: CASTPGHKRGYEQYF

d_gene: NA
j_gene: TRBJ1-1
v_gene: TRBV4-1
abundance: NA
CDR3nt: TGCGCCAGCAGCCTTTCTAAGTCGAACACTGAAGCTTTCTTT
CDR3aa: CASSLSKSNTEAFF

d_gene: NA
j_gene: TRBJ1-6
v_gene: TRBV5-6
abundance: many
CDR3nt: TGTGCCAGCAGCCGACGGTTAAGCTCCTATAATTCACCCCTCCACTTT
CDR3aa: CASSRRLSSYNSPLHF

d_gene: NA
j_gene: TRBJ2-2
v_gene: TRBV14
abundance: NA
CDR3nt: TGTGCCGGCAGCCAAGTTGGACTGAACACCGGGGAGCTGTTTTTT
CDR3aa: CAGSQVGLNTGELFF

d_gene: NA
j_gene: TRBJ1-2
v_gene: TRBV7-9
abundance: many
CDR3nt: TGTGCCAGCAGCTTCGGTCAGGGTGGGGGCTACGGCTACCCCTTC
CDR3aa: CASSFGQGGGYGYPF

d_gene: NA
j_gene: TRBJ1-5
v_gene: TRBV6-2/TRBV6-3
abundance: many
CDR3nt: TGTGCCAGCAGTTACCGGACAGATCAGCCCCAGCATTTT
CDR3aa: CASSYRTDQPQHF

d_gene: NA
j_gene: TRBJ2-7
v_gene: TRBV7-8
abundance: many
CDR3nt: TGTGCCAGCAGCTTAACGCACGGTTCCTACGAGCAGTACTTC
CDR3aa: CASSLTHGSYEQYF

d_gene: NA
j_gene: TRBJ1-2
v_gene: TRBV27
abundance: many
CDR3nt: TGTGCCAGCAGTTTACTCGGGGGGCCTGGGTATGGCTACACCTTC
CDR3aa: CASSLLGGPGYGYTF

d_gene: TRBD1
j_gene: TRBJ1-4
v_gene: TRBV4-1
abundance: many
CDR3nt: TGCGCCAGCAGCGCATCACAGAGGACAGGGCCTGGATGGTCTGAAAAACTGTTTTTT
CDR3aa: CASSASQRTGPGWSEKLFF

d_gene: TRBD1
j_gene: TRBJ2-5
v_gene: TRBV13
abundance: NA
CDR3nt: TGTGCCAGCAGCGTGGGACAGGGGGCCGGGACCCAGTACTTC
CDR3aa: CASSVGQGAGTQYF

d_gene: TRBD2
j_gene: TRBJ2-2
v_gene: TRBV12-5
abundance: many
CDR3nt: TGTGCTAGTGGTTTGATCGGCGGGAGAACCGGGGAGCTGTTTTTT
CDR3aa: CASGLIGGRTGELFF

d_gene: NA
j_gene: TRBJ1-3
v_gene: TRBV12-3/TRBV12-4
abundance: many
CDR3nt: TGTGCCAGCAGTTTTCCCCTAGTAAACACCATATATTTT
CDR3aa: CASSFPLVNTIYF

d_gene: NA
j_gene: TRBJ1-5
v_gene: TRBV6-6
abundance: NA
CDR3nt: TGTGCCAGCAGTTACTCGGGGAGCAATCAGCCCCAGCATTTT
CDR3aa: CASSYSGSNQPQHF

d_gene: TRBD2
j_gene: TRBJ2-7
v_gene: TRBV6-5
abundance: NA
CDR3nt: TGTGCCAGCAGTCACCGGACTCGGGGGGGGGGCGAGCAGTACTTC
CDR3aa: CASSHRTRGGGEQYF

d_gene: NA
j_gene: TRBJ1-1
v_gene: TRBV19
abundance: few
CDR3nt: TGTGCCAGTAGTATCGTCCCCGGAATGAACACTGAAGCTTTCTTT
CDR3aa: CASSIVPGMNTEAFF

d_gene: TRBD1
j_gene: TRBJ1-1
v_gene: TRBV28
abundance: NA
CDR3nt: TGTGCCAGCAGTTTAGCCGGGACAGGGCGGGTGGCTTTCTTT
CDR3aa: CASSLAGTGRVAFF

d_gene: TRBD2
j_gene: TRBJ2-5
v_gene: TRBV27
abundance: many
CDR3nt: TGTGCCAGCAGCCCTGGACTAGCGCACCAAGAGACCCAGTACTTC
CDR3aa: CASSPGLAHQETQYF

d_gene: TRBD1
j_gene: TRBJ1-2
v_gene: TRBV12-3/TRBV12-4
abundance: many
CDR3nt: TGTGCCAGCAGTTTAACAGGGGGAAAAAGCTATGGCTACACCTTC
CDR3aa: CASSLTGGKSYGYTF

d_gene: TRBD2
j_gene: TRBJ2-7
v_gene: TRBV7-8
abundance: many
CDR3nt: TGTGCCAGCAGCTTAGCGATTTCTTCGGGAGGGCCAGTCCCGTACGAGCAGTACTTC
CDR3aa: CASSLAISSGGPVPYEQYF

d_gene: TRBD1
j_gene: TRBJ1-5
v_gene: TRBV2
abundance: NA
CDR3nt: TGTGCCAGCATCGACAGGGTTAGCAATCAGCCCCAGCATTTT
CDR3aa: CASIDRVSNQPQHF

d_gene: NA
j_gene: TRBJ1-2
v_gene: TRBV19
abundance: many
CDR3nt: TGTGCCACCACCCCCAGGGCTAACTATGGCTACACCTTC
CDR3aa: CATTPRANYGYTF

d_gene: NA
j_gene: TRBJ1-2
v_gene: TRBV20-1
abundance: many
CDR3nt: TGCAGTGCTAGCGGGGCAGGAGAATTCTATGGCTACACCTTC
CDR3aa: CSASGAGEFYGYTF

d_gene: TRBD2
j_gene: TRBJ2-7
v_gene: TRBV30
abundance: many
CDR3nt: TGTGCCTGGATTTCCACTAGCGGCTACGAGCAGTACTTC
CDR3aa: CAWISTSGYEQYF

d_gene: TRBD1
j_gene: TRBJ2-7
v_gene: TRBV15
abundance: NA
CDR3nt: TGTGCCACCAGCAGACGGACAGGGGGCTCCTACGAGCAGTACTTC
CDR3aa: CATSRRTGGSYEQYF

d_gene: NA
j_gene: TRBJ2-5
v_gene: TRBV24-1
abundance: NA
CDR3nt: TGTGCCACCAGTGGTCTCGCGGTAGAGACCCAGTACTTC
CDR3aa: CATSGLAVETQYF

d_gene: NA
j_gene: TRBJ2-2
v_gene: TRBV20-1
abundance: many
CDR3nt: TGCAGTGCTAGAGGGGAGACGGGCTCGGCCGGGGAGCTGTTTTTT
CDR3aa: CSARGETGSAGELFF

d_gene: NA
j_gene: TRBJ2-5
v_gene: TRBV2
abundance: many
CDR3nt: TGTGCCAGCAGTGAAAAAGAGACCCAGTACTTC
CDR3aa: CASSEKETQYF

d_gene: NA
j_gene: TRBJ1-6
v_gene: TRBV20-1
abundance: once
CDR3nt: TGCAGTGCTAAATTGGACCGCTCCTACCTCCACTTT
CDR3aa: CSAKLDRSYLHF

d_gene: TRBD2
j_gene: TRBJ2-2
v_gene: TRBV6-4
abundance: NA
CDR3nt: TGTGCCAGCCTTTGTGTGTATGGGGCGGGGGGGCGGACCGGGGAGCTGTTTTTT
CDR3aa: CASLCVYGAGGRTGELFF

d_gene: TRBD1
j_gene: TRBJ2-2
v_gene: TRBV7-9
abundance: many
CDR3nt: TGTGCCAGCAGCGAATGGATACAGGGGGCGAACACCGGGGAGCTGTTTTTT
CDR3aa: CASSEWIQGANTGELFF

d_gene: TRBD2
j_gene: TRBJ2-3
v_gene: TRBV5-1
abundance: many
CDR3nt: TGCGCCAGCAGCTTGCGGACTAGCGGCGGCACAGATACGCAGTATTTT
CDR3aa: CASSLRTSGGTDTQYF

d_gene: NA
j_gene: TRBJ1-2
v_gene: TRBV6-5
abundance: many
CDR3nt: TGTGCCAGCAGTTACTCGTCCAGGGCCTATGGCTACACCTTC
CDR3aa: CASSYSSRAYGYTF

d_gene: NA
j_gene: TRBJ1-1
v_gene: TRBV7-3
abundance: few
CDR3nt: TGTGCCAGCAGCCCCCGGGGAGGGAGGAACACTGAAGCTTTCTTT
CDR3aa: CASSPRGGRNTEAFF

d_gene: NA
j_gene: TRBJ1-1
v_gene: TRBV11-1
abundance: once
CDR3nt: TGTGCCAGCAGCTCTCTGGTGGGGGCAAGCACTGAAGCTTTCTTT
CDR3aa: CASSSLVGASTEAFF

d_gene: NA
j_gene: TRBJ1-1
v_gene: TRBV18
abundance: few
CDR3nt: TGTGCCAGCTCACCAGTGAAACTTCGCGGGGAAGCTTTCTTT
CDR3aa: CASSPVKLRGEAFF

d_gene: TRBD1
j_gene: TRBJ2-3
v_gene: TRBV27
abundance: many
CDR3nt: TGTGCCAGCCAAAATGAGGGGGCGAGCACAGATACGCAGTATTTT
CDR3aa: CASQNEGASTDTQYF

d_gene: NA
j_gene: TRBJ2-1
v_gene: TRBV7-9
abundance: many
CDR3nt: TGTGCCAGCGGGCGTGGCCTTGAGCAGTTCTTC
CDR3aa: CASGRGLEQFF

d_gene: TRBD1
j_gene: TRBJ1-1
v_gene: TRBV18
abundance: once
CDR3nt: TGTGCCAGCTCACCACTAGGGACAGGGCGGGACACTGAAGCTTTCTTT
CDR3aa: CASSPLGTGRDTEAFF

d_gene: TRBD2
j_gene: TRBJ2-4
v_gene: TRBV4-1
abundance: many
CDR3nt: TGCGCCAGCAGCCAAGACAAATGGGGACTAGCGGGGACTTATCCGTACTTC
CDR3aa: CASSQDKWGLAGTYPYF

d_gene: NA
j_gene: TRBJ2-7
v_gene: TRBV19
abundance: many
CDR3nt: TGTGCCAGTAGTTGGGAGGTCGGTGACCCTGAGCAGTACTTC
CDR3aa: CASSWEVGDPEQYF

d_gene: NA
j_gene: TRBJ2-1
v_gene: TRBV27
abundance: NA
CDR3nt: TGTGCCAGCAGTTTATTGGCGGGACCAACCCTGAGCTCCTACAATGAGCAGTTCTTC
CDR3aa: CASSLLAGPTLSSYNEQFF

d_gene: NA
j_gene: TRBJ1-1
v_gene: TRBV7-3
abundance: NA
CDR3nt: TGTGCCAGCAGCCGCACGGTGAACACTGAAGCTTTCTTT
CDR3aa: CASSRTVNTEAFF

d_gene: NA
j_gene: TRBJ1-2
v_gene: TRBV6-5
abundance: many
CDR3nt: TGTGCCAGCAGGGCGGACAGATTCTATGGCTACACCTTC
CDR3aa: CASRADRFYGYTF

d_gene: TRBD2
j_gene: TRBJ2-7
v_gene: TRBV20-1
abundance: many
CDR3nt: TGCAGTGCTATTAGACTAGCGGCTACCTACGAGCAGTACTTC
CDR3aa: CSAIRLAATYEQYF

d_gene: NA
j_gene: TRBJ2-3
v_gene: TRBV11-3
abundance: NA
CDR3nt: TGTGCCAGCAGCCCCCCTAGCCTCACAGATACGCAGTATTTT
CDR3aa: CASSPPSLTDTQYF

d_gene: NA
j_gene: TRBJ1-4
v_gene: TRBV28
abundance: NA
CDR3nt: TGTGCCATCCGGGAGACTGGTGGAGGTGAGAAGACAAAACTGTTTTTT
CDR3aa: CAIRETGGGEKTKLFF

d_gene: NA
j_gene: TRBJ1-2
v_gene: TRBV24-1
abundance: NA
CDR3nt: TGTGCCACCAGGGACAATGTCGGATATGGCTACACCTTC
CDR3aa: CATRDNVGYGYTF

d_gene: NA
j_gene: TRBJ2-2
v_gene: TRBV30
abundance: many
CDR3nt: TGTGCCTGGAGTCACGGGAACACCGGGGAGCTGTTTTTT
CDR3aa: CAWSHGNTGELFF

d_gene: NA
j_gene: TRBJ2-3
v_gene: TRBV6-2/TRBV6-3
abundance: many
CDR3nt: TGTGCCAGCAGTTACGTCGGACGTACAGATACGCAGTATTTT
CDR3aa: CASSYVGRTDTQYF

d_gene: TRBD2
j_gene: TRBJ2-3
v_gene: TRBV7-9
abundance: many
CDR3nt: TGTGCCAGCAGCCCAGTCCGCCTAGCGGGAGTCACAGATACGCAGTATTTT
CDR3aa: CASSPVRLAGVTDTQYF

d_gene: NA
j_gene: TRBJ1-4
v_gene: TRBV6-5
abundance: many
CDR3nt: TGTGCCAGCAGTTTCCGGGCAGACTTGAATAATGAAAAACTGTTTTTT
CDR3aa: CASSFRADLNNEKLFF

d_gene: NA
j_gene: TRBJ2-6
v_gene: TRBV7-8
abundance: once
CDR3nt: TGTGCCAGCAGCTTAGATTACGGGACCTACGTCCTGACTTTC
CDR3aa: CASSLDYGTYVLTF

d_gene: NA
j_gene: TRBJ1-4
v_gene: TRBV10-3
abundance: NA
CDR3nt: TGTGCCATCAGTGCAAGGGTAGAAGAAAAACTGTTTAATGAAAAACTGTTTTTT
CDR3aa: CAISARVEEKLFNEKLFF

d_gene: NA
j_gene: TRBJ1-1
v_gene: TRBV5-1
abundance: NA
CDR3nt: TGCGTCAGCAGCTTGGCCGATGGTGGGGCGGGCGCTTTCTTT
CDR3aa: CVSSLADGGAGAFF

d_gene: NA
j_gene: TRBJ1-6
v_gene: TRBV7-8
abundance: NA
CDR3nt: TGTGCCAGCAGCTTAGACAGCTCCTATAATTCACCCCTCCACTTT
CDR3aa: CASSLDSSYNSPLHF

d_gene: TRBD1
j_gene: TRBJ2-7
v_gene: TRBV12-3/TRBV12-4
abundance: many
CDR3nt: TGTGCCAGCAGTTTGACAGGGGGCGGCCAGCAGTACTTC
CDR3aa: CASSLTGGGQQYF

d_gene: TRBD2
j_gene: TRBJ2-1
v_gene: TRBV19
abundance: many
CDR3nt: TGTGCCACAGGACTAGCGGGAGTGGCAGAGCAGTTCTTC
CDR3aa: CATGLAGVAEQFF